This T cell receptor beta chain appears in the sequencing data of a study of identical twins. Points from the study as a whole: A cross-sectional statistical analysis, not follow-up of the same donors, supported the conclusions. Recombination models fit unrelated individuals' TCR alpha sharing but underestimated twins'.

The germline V and J ends were trimmed by 3 bases and 8 bases, with 13 bases remaining between them. The CDR3 runs to 12 residues. CDR1 and CDR2 (germline): SQVTM, ANQGSEA. Template switching created a universal primer site, and the cDNA included unique molecular identifiers. TCRdb used MiXCR to reprocess the 5' RACE reads, holding one entry per CDR3 protein. The profile covers 700,000 to 950,000 distinct CDR3 sequences, with roughly an eighth appearing a single time and roughly 1.6% taken by the ten largest. This clonotype was seen only a few times. Its antigen is still unknown. The same data also went into a second study, on yellow fever vaccine responses in identical twins.

The chain has TRBV29-1 and TRBJ1-1; D gene uncertain. The source of this sequence is a woman aged 18-29 years in good health. The material sequenced was PBMCs. CDR3 residues: CSVEALQREAFF. DNA of the CDR3: TGCAGCGTTGAGGCCCTGCAGAGGGAAGCTTTCTTT.